The T cell receptor beta chain under discussion was sequenced for a study of post-analysis software for immune sequencing data. As for the study in general: In terms of disease course, relapsing-remitting, secondary progressive and progressive-relapsing multiple sclerosis were included. The study, taken as a whole, reports: Those with multiple sclerosis, the patient group, showed significantly lower normalized Chao1 diversity than controls. The F measure placed samples prepared in the same batch into strongly shared clusters.

In its sample, this clonotype was seen many times. What it binds is not known. Incorporated into the TCR beta cDNA libraries were unique molecular identifiers, which served to reduce PCR and sequencing biases. TCRdb re-analysed the PCR reads in MiXCR, keeping a single row per CDR3 protein. The sample shows 650,000 to 850,000 distinct CDR3 sequences, 53% of them seen only once. Sequenced: blood. The sequence came from a girl aged 10 to 17 with multiple sclerosis.

CDR3 amino acids: CASSPTGYEQYF. The CDR3 bases are TGCGCCAGCAGCCCGACAGGGTACGAGCAGTACTTC. This chain joins TRBV5-1 and TRBJ2-7, with 7 bases fitting TRBD1. The J segment lost 4 bases and the V segment lost 4 bases, leaving 2 bases of the junction unmatched. The CDR3 totals 12 residues. The germline gives CDR1 SGHRS, CDR2 YFSETQ. The whole variable domain, filled in from reference TRBV5-1 and TRBJ2-7, reads KAGVTQTPRYLIKTRGQQVTLSCSPISGHRSVSWYQQTPGQGLQFLFEYFSETQRNKGNFPGRFSGRQFSNSRSEMNVSTLELGDSALYLCASSPTGYEQYFGPGTRLTVT.